The next 7 T cell receptor beta chains were all read from a single sample in a study of vaccination and CD4 T cells after COVID-19. Sample treatment: roughly 10-day PBMC culture with coronavirus spike peptide pools or control peptides (ViraFEST assay). These receptors' antigens are unknown. An Oncomine TCR Beta short-read assay was used to sequence the DNA from cultured CD4+ T cells. MiXCR, applied by TCRdb to the PCR reads, yields one record per CDR3 protein. Altogether around 7,200 distinct CDR3 sequences are present, around 60% being singletons, with the ten largest covering 34%. Material for sequencing was CD4+ T cells from blood, cultured in vitro. All receptors derive from a human donor who had recovered from COVID-19.

V usage is TRBV11-3 and J usage is TRBJ2-5; either TRBD1 or TRBD2 may fit D (5 bases each). The CDR3 is made up of 17 amino acids. Germline CDR1 and CDR2: SGHNT and YENEEA. The V end lost 5 bases, the J end lost 5 bases, and 24 bases lay between the germline ends. The CDR3 sequence is CASSPSLGAGRAETQYF. The CDR3 DNA reads TGTGCCAGCAGCCCTTCCCTAGGGGCGGGTAGGGCGGAGACCCAGTACTTC. Full variable domain (outside the CDR3, taken from reference TRBV11-3 and TRBJ2-5): EAGVVQSPRYKIIEKKQPVAFWCNPISGHNTLYWYLQNLGQGPELLIRYENEEAVDDSQLPKDRFSAERLKGVDSTLKIQPAELGDSAVYLCASSPSLGAGRAETQYFGPGTRLLVL.

The rearrangement uses TRBV21-1 and TRBJ1-5; the D segment call TRBD1 is taken from the table without a DNA check. TRBV21-1 has pseudogene status. This CDR3 has 16 residues. The CDR3 DNA follows: TGTGCCAGCAGTGAAATGCCCGGAGGAAGCAATCAGCCCCAGCATTTT. It translates to CASSEMPGGSNQPQHF.

The chain is built from TRBV24-1 and TRBJ2-5; D is ambiguous. The CDR3 spans 13 residues. With 3 bases removed from V and 0 bases from J, the gap between germline ends came to 4 bases. The germline CDR1 and CDR2 sequences are KGHDR and SFDVKD. For the CDR3, the DNA is TGTGCCACCAGTGATAGGTACCAAGAGACCCAGTACTTC. Residues: CATSDRYQETQYF.

This clonotype was seen a handful of times. V is TRBV27 and J is TRBJ1-5; D is ambiguous. The V gene's germline CDR1 is MNHEY and CDR2 SMNVEV (reference sequence). The CDR3 has 14 residues. V lost 6 bases and J 5 bases, leaving 14 bases between the germline ends. This CDR3 is CASRFGSPDQPQHF. The CDR3 nucleotides read TGTGCCAGCAGGTTTGGCTCCCCTGATCAGCCCCAGCATTTT.

This clonotype has more than one count but fewer than ten. V gene TRBV19 combines with J gene TRBJ1-5, with TRBD1 matching 9 bases. V shed 6 bases, J shed 7 bases, and the junction held 10 bases outside the gene matches. CDR3 length equals 15 residues. Germline lookup yields CDR1 LNHDA and CDR2 SQIVND (reference sequence). The CDR3 is CASSLRQGGWQPQHF. As DNA, the CDR3 is TGTGCCAGTAGCCTCCGACAGGGGGGCTGGCAGCCCCAGCATTTT.

This clonotype has just one count. V usage is TRBV7-3 and J usage is TRBJ2-3; D is perhaps TRBD2 (6 bases). This CDR3 contains 15 residues. Trimming left V 2 bases short and J 3 bases short, with 12 bases between. In germline, CDR1 is SGHTA, CDR2 FQGTGA. Here the CDR3 reads CASSLWAGSTDTQYF. CDR3 sequence (DNA): TGTGCCAGCAGCTTATGGGCGGGGTCGACAGATACGCAGTATTTT.

This clonotype ranks as medium-sized. The chain recombines TRBV10-3 with TRBJ2-7, with TRBD1 identical over 7 bases. Germline values: CDR1 ENHRY, CDR2 SYGVKD. The J segment lost 4 bases and the V segment lost 8 bases, leaving 8 bases of the junction unmatched. The CDR3 contains 13 residues. For the CDR3, the DNA is TGTGCCATCGGGTGGGACAGTTCTTACGAGCAGTACTTC. Amino acid sequence: CAIGWDSSYEQYF.